These 3 T cell receptor beta chains were all obtained from the same sample, sequenced in a study of T cells in Graves' hyperthyroidism and ophthalmopathy. RNA transcripts gave rise to amplified TCR beta CDR3 regions. When the TCR CDR3 underwent first-round RT-PCR, the HTBI primer set was used. MiXCR, applied by TCRdb to the multiplex PCR reads, yields one record per CDR3 protein. The sample yields hundreds of thousands of distinct CDR3 sequences, roughly 15% seen once. Sequenced material: blood. Receptors were obtained from a man between 18 and 35 years old with Graves' ophthalmopathy.

This clonotype has just a few counts. V gene TRBV6-2 or TRBV6-3 combines with J gene TRBJ2-7, with 8 bases matching TRBD2. The CDR3 is 12 amino acids. V was pared by 10 bases and J by 3 bases, with 5 bases of the junction left unmatched. Germline V gives CDR1 MNHEY, CDR2 SVGEGT. The CDR3 sequence is CAIRAGGYEQYF. Written as DNA, the CDR3 is TGTGCCATTCGGGCGGGAGGCTACGAGCAGTACTTC.

Ten or more counts support this clonotype. The rearrangement uses TRBV20-1 and TRBJ2-7, with unresolved D. The CDR3 covers 13 residues. Germline assignment: CDR1 DFQATT and CDR2 SNEGSKA (reference sequence). The V and J ends lost 5 bases and 2 bases respectively, with 13 bases between them. The CDR3 loop reads CSAGVSPTYEQYF. CDR3 nucleotide sequence: TGCAGTGCTGGAGTTTCCCCTACCTACGAGCAGTACTTC.

This clonotype came up a few times. The V call is TRBV10-3, the J call TRBJ1-6; TRBD1 matches at 10 bases. V lost 2 bases to trimming and J lost 11 bases; unmatched junction nucleotides: 15. Germline V CDR1 and CDR2: ENHRY, SYGVKD. This CDR3 comprises 18 residues. CDR3 in DNA: TGTGCCATCAGTGAGGCTAAATCCCTCCGGGACAGGGGAACACCCCTCCACTTT. It codes for CAISEAKSLRDRGTPLHF.